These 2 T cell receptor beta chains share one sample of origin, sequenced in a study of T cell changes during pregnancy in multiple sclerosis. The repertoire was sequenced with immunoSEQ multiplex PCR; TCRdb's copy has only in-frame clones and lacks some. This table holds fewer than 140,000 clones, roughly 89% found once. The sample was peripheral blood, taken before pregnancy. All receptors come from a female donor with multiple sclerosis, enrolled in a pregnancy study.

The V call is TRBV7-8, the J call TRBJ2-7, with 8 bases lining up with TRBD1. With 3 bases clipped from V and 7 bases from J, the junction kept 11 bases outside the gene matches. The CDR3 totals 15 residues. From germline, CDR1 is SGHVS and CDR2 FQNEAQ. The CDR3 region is CASSFRDRPASEQYF. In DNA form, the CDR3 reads TGTGCCAGCAGCTTCCGGGACAGGCCTGCTAGTGAGCAGTACTTC.

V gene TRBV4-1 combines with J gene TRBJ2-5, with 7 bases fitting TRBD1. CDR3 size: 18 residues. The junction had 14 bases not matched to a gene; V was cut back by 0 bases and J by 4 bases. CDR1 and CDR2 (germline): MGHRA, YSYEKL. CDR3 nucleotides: TGCGCCAGCAGCCAAGATCGACAAGCCAGGGGGTATCCAGAGACCCAGTACTTC. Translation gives CASSQDRQARGYPETQYF.